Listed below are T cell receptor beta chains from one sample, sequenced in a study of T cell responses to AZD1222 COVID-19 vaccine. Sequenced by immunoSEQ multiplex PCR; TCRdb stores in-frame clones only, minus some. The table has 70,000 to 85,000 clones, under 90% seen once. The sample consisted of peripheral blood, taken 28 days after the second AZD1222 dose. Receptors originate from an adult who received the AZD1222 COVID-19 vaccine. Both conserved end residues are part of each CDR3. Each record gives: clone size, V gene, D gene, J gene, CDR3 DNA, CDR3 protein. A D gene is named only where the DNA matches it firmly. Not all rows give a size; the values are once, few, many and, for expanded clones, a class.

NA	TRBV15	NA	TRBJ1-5	TGTGCCACCAGCCCTATCAATAGCAATCAGCCCCAGCATTTT	CATSPINSNQPQHF
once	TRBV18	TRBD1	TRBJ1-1	TGTGCCAGCTCGGGACAGAGCAACACTGAAGCTTTCTTT	CASSGQSNTEAFF
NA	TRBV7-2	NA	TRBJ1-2	TGTGCCAGCAGCCTAGCCGGTAGGTCAGCCTATGGCTACACCTTC	CASSLAGRSAYGYTF
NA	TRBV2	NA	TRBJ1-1	TGTGCCAGCAGTGGTGGGAACACTGAAGCTTTCTTT	CASSGGNTEAFF
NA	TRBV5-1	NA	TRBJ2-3	TGCGCCAGCAGCCGCAGGATGGTGGATACGCAGTATTTT	CASSRRMVDTQYF
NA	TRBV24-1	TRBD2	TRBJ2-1	TGTGCCACCAGTGCTACGGGACTAGCGGGAGTACCGAATGAGCAGTTCTTC	CATSATGLAGVPNEQFF
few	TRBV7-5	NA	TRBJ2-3	TGTGTCAGAAGCTCCCCCGGAGGGGGAGCCACAGATACGCAGTATTTT	CVRSSPGGGATDTQYF
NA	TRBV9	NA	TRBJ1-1	TGTGCCAGCAGCGTAGCGGACGGACACTTTGAAGCTTTCTTT	CASSVADGHFEAFF
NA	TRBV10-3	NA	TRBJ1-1	TGTGCCATCAGTGGGGGGACAAGCGAAGCTTTCTTT	CAISGGTSEAFF
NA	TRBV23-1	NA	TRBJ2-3	TGCGCCAGCAGTCAGCCGAAAAGCACAGATACGCAGTATTTT	CASSQPKSTDTQYF
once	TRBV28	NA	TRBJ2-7	TGTGCCAGCAGTATCTCGGGACTCCGCTACGAGCAGTACTTC	CASSISGLRYEQYF
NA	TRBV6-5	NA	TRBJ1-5	TGTGCCAGCAGTTACGATTGGAGCAATCAGCCCCAGCATTTT	CASSYDWSNQPQHF
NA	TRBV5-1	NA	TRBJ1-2	TGCGCCAGCAGCTTGGCGGGACAAAGAGTTGGTGGCTACACCTTC	CASSLAGQRVGGYTF
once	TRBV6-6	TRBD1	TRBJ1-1	TGTGCCAGCAGTCGTCGGGGACAGGGGTCCCCCAACACTGAAGCTTTCTTT	CASSRRGQGSPNTEAFF
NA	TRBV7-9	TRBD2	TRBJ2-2	TGTGCCAGCAGCTCTGAGCGGGAGTTCTACACCGGGGAGCTGTTTTTT	CASSSEREFYTGELFF
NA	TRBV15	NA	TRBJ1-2	TGTGCCACCAGCAGAGATGCAGGAGATAACTATGGCTACACCTTC	CATSRDAGDNYGYTF
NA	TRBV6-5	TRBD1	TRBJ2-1	TGTGCCAGCAGTTATGGACAGGGGGCAATTGGTGAGCAGTTCTTC	CASSYGQGAIGEQFF
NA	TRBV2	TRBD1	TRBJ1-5	TGTGCCAGCAGCCCTACAGGGGCGGAACAGCCCCAGCATTTT	CASSPTGAEQPQHF
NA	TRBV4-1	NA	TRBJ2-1	TGCGCCAGCAGCCAGGACCCGGGACATATTTACAATGAGCAGTTCTTC	CASSQDPGHIYNEQFF
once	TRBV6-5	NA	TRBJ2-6	TGTGCCAGCAGTACCGGCTTCAGTGGGGCCAACGTCCTGACTTTC	CASSTGFSGANVLTF
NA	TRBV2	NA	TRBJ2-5	TGTGCCAGCAGTGAAGCGCTTTTAGGCTCAACGGGCCAGTACTTC	CASSEALLGSTGQYF
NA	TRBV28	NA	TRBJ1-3	TGTGCCAGCAGACTCCCGGGACACGGCAACACCATATATTTT	CASRLPGHGNTIYF
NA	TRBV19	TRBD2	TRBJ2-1	TGTGCCAGTAGTATCTCTAGCGGGCGGGGGAATGAGCAGTTCTTC	CASSISSGRGNEQFF
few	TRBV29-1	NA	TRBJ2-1	TGCAGCGTTGAGACAGGCGGGTACAATGAGCAGTTCTTC	CSVETGGYNEQFF
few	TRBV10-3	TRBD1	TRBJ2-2	TGTGCCATCAATCCCCAGGGGGCCGGGGAGCTGTTTTTT	CAINPQGAGELFF
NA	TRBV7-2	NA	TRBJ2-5	TGTGCCAGTACCGGGACAACCGGGACCCAGTACTTC	CASTGTTGTQYF
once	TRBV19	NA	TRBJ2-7	TGTGCCAGTAGAGACGCTGGAACTCTCTACGAGCAGTACTTC	CASRDAGTLYEQYF
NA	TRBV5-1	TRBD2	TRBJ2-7	TGCGCCAGCACTGTGGCTAGCGGGGTTCCCTACGAGCAGTACTTC	CASTVASGVPYEQYF
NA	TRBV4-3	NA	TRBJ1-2	TGCGCCAGCAGCCAAAATCCCCGGGGGCCTGGGGTCCATGGCTACACCTTC	CASSQNPRGPGVHGYTF
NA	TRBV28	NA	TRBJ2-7	TGTGCCAGCAGTTATGGCCCGACAGCAGTTGAGAGGAACGAGCAGTACTTC	CASSYGPTAVERNEQYF
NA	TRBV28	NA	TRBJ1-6	TGTGCCAGCAGCTATGGACGGAGCTCCTATAATTCACCCCTCCACTTT	CASSYGRSSYNSPLHF